The clone carrying this T cell receptor (beta chain) appeared a few times. From the PCR reads, TCRdb re-called clones with MiXCR. The sample has about 27,000 clones, 16% seen once. This entry belongs to a study of metastatic and nonmetastatic thyroid tumors. There were no patients who had received any treatment before thyroid surgery. V lost 4 bases, J lost 6 bases, and 6 bases stayed unmatched. Germline assignment: CDR1 SQVTM and CDR2 ANQGSEA. The CDR3 is 13 residues long. The clonotype was recovered from a male donor with papillary thyroid cancer or a benign thyroid nodule (not recorded which). Some clones in this sample may be carry-over from other donors' samples. Sequenced sample: blood. The rearrangement uses TRBV29-1 and TRBJ1-5; TRBD1 matches 7 bases. Written as DNA, the CDR3 is TGCAGCGTTGTCGGACAGGAGTTTCAGCCCCAGCATTTT. Translated, it gives CSVVGQEFQPQHF. Together with reference TRBV29-1 and TRBJ1-5, the CDR3 gives the full variable domain: SAVISQKPSRDICQRGTSLTIQCQVDSQVTMMFWYRQQPGQSLTLIATANQGSEATYESGFVIDKFPISRPNLTFSTLTVSNMSPEDSSIYLCSVVGQEFQPQHFGDGTRLSIL.